This is a list of T cell receptor beta chains from one sample in a study of T cell changes during pregnancy in multiple sclerosis. Assay: immunoSEQ multiplex PCR; the TCRdb copy retains only in-frame clones and omits some. The sample holds around 27,000 clones, more than 85% seen once. Source: CD4+ T cells from peripheral blood mononuclear cells, taken after pregnancy. The source is a female donor with multiple sclerosis, enrolled in a pregnancy study. The CDR3 runs from the conserved cysteine through the conserved F or W. D genes are given only for firm matches. Clone size is not always given. Where it is, it says once, few, many or a class for expanded clones.

V: TRBV19
size: .
D: TRBD1
J: TRBJ1-2
CDR3: CASSSDRNYGYTF
DNA: TGTGCCAGTAGCTCGGACAGGAACTATGGCTACACCTTC

V: TRBV11-2
size: .
D: TRBD1
J: TRBJ2-7
CDR3: CASSRTGLPLEQYF
DNA: TGTGCCAGCAGCCGGACAGGGTTACCCCTCGAGCAGTACTTC

V: TRBV19
size: .
D: TRBD1
J: TRBJ1-5
CDR3: CASILSGTADQPQHF
DNA: TGTGCCAGTATCCTTAGTGGGACAGCGGATCAGCCCCAGCATTTT

V: TRBV7-9
size: .
D: .
J: TRBJ2-3
CDR3: CASSLFGGTDTQYF
DNA: TGTGCCAGCAGCCTCTTCGGGGGCACAGATACGCAGTATTTT

V: TRBV5-1
size: .
D: .
J: TRBJ2-7
CDR3: CASSLSGILSYEQYF
DNA: TGCGCCAGCAGCTTGTCGGGGATCCTCTCCTACGAGCAGTACTTC

V: TRBV10-3
size: once
D: .
J: TRBJ2-2
CDR3: CAISDLRDKDTGELFF
DNA: TGTGCCATCAGTGACCTCCGGGACAAGGACACCGGGGAGCTGTTTTTT

V: TRBV11-2
size: once
D: TRBD1
J: TRBJ1-2
CDR3: CASSSRDRGYRGYTF
DNA: TGTGCCAGCAGCTCCCGGGACAGGGGCTATCGGGGCTACACCTTC

V: TRBV30
size: .
D: TRBD1
J: TRBJ1-2
CDR3: CAWSRQGNYGYTF
DNA: TGTGCCTGGAGTAGACAGGGGAACTATGGCTACACCTTC

V: TRBV30
size: .
D: TRBD1
J: TRBJ2-1
CDR3: CAWDRGTYNEQFF
DNA: TGTGCCTGGGACAGGGGAACCTACAATGAGCAGTTCTTC

V: TRBV5-1
size: .
D: TRBD2
J: TRBJ2-2
CDR3: CASSLVRLAGDPNTGELFF
DNA: TGCGCCAGCAGCTTGGTTAGACTAGCGGGAGACCCGAACACCGGGGAGCTGTTTTTT